Presented here are 8 T cell receptor beta chains from one specimen sequenced in a study of spatial heterogeneity in lung cancer. Time point defined: sample taken at primary tumor resection. Sequencing of whole RNA from tumor, nontumor lung or frozen PBMC involved no sorting. Each CDR3 protein gets one entry after TCRdb re-called the 5' RACE reads with MiXCR. The sample includes about 48,000 distinct CDR3 sequences, over 4.5% of them seen just once. Specimen: PBMCs, collected at surgery. These receptors originate from a male donor with early-stage non-small cell lung cancer.

This clonotype turned up a few times. The chain combines TRBV30 with TRBJ2-7; D possibly matches TRBD1 or TRBD2 (5 bases each). The CDR3 has 14 amino acids. CDR1 is GTSNPN and CDR2 is SVGIG in the germline V gene (reference sequence). Between the trimmed V and J ends, which lost 1 base and 3 bases, there was a span of 13 bases. CDR3 in amino acids: CAWSDGTAFYEQYF. CDR3 sequence (DNA): TGTGCCTGGAGTGACGGGACCGCTTTCTACGAGCAGTACTTC. Combining the CDR3 with reference TRBV30 and TRBJ2-7 gives the whole variable domain SQTIHQWPATLVQPVGSPLSLECTVEGTSNPNLYWYRQAAGRGLQLLFYSVGIGQISSEVPQNLSASRPQDRQFILSSKKLLLSDSGFYLCAWSDGTAFYEQYFGPGTRLTVT.

This clonotype was found many times. The chain has TRBV20-1 and TRBJ2-5; D is undetermined. Trimming took 6 bases from V and 0 from J, leaving 20 bases between them. The germline gives CDR1 DFQATT, CDR2 SNEGSKA (reference sequence). CDR3 size: 16 residues. CDR3 DNA sequence: TGCAGTGCCGCCCTCGCTCAGCGATGGAACCAAGAGACCCAGTACTTC. Translating it yields CSAALAQRWNQETQYF.

This clonotype occurred many times. The V and J genes are TRBV5-1 and TRBJ1-1; 11 bases match TRBD1. Per germline, CDR1 SGHRS and CDR2 YFSETQ. V was pared by 4 bases and J by 3 bases, with 8 bases of the junction left unmatched. The CDR3 has 16 amino acids. CDR3 sequence reads: CASSQDRGHRHTEAFF. The CDR3 nucleotides are TGCGCCAGCAGCCAGGACAGGGGGCATCGGCACACTGAAGCTTTCTTT. Full variable domain (rest looked up from reference TRBV5-1 and TRBJ1-1): KAGVTQTPRYLIKTRGQQVTLSCSPISGHRSVSWYQQTPGQGLQFLFEYFSETQRNKGNFPGRFSGRQFSNSRSEMNVSTLELGDSALYLCASSQDRGHRHTEAFFGQGTRLTVV.

This clonotype showed up many times. The chain is built from TRBV20-1 and TRBJ1-1, with 7 bases lining up with TRBD1. V lost 3 bases and J lost 6; bases outside the gene matches: 1. Germline CDR1 and CDR2: DFQATT and SNEGSKA (reference sequence). The CDR3 has 11 residues. CDR3 residues: CSASRGAEAFF. The CDR3 bases are TGCAGTGCTAGCAGGGGGGCTGAAGCTTTCTTT.

This clonotype was seen ten or more times. The rearrangement uses TRBV7-2 and TRBJ2-3; D tentatively fits TRBD1 or TRBD2 (5 bases each). Trimming removed 1 base at V and 6 bases at J, with 14 bases between. CDR1 and CDR2 (germline): SGHTA, FQGNSA. This CDR3 region has 15 residues. The CDR3 nucleotides are TGTGCCAGCAGCTTAGGAGGGGCGATGGGGGATACGCAGTATTTT. This sequence encodes CASSLGGAMGDTQYF. Using reference TRBV7-2 and TRBJ2-3 for the parts outside the CDR3, the full variable domain is GAGVSQSPSNKVTEKGKDVELRCDPISGHTALYWYRQSLGQGLEFLIYFQGNSAPDKSGLPSDRFSAERTGGSVSTLTIQRTQQEDSAVYLCASSLGGAMGDTQYFGPGTRLTVL.

This clonotype was recorded once. Here the CDR3 reads CTSSQDGAVPNYGYTF. CDR3 in DNA: TGCACCAGCAGCCAAGATGGGGCAGTTCCTAACTATGGCTACACCTTC. This chain joins TRBV1 and TRBJ1-2; whether TRBD1, the table's D call, matches the DNA was not checked. TRBV1 is a pseudogene. The CDR3 is 16 residues long.

This clonotype was seen repeatedly, ten times or more. The chain uses TRBV5-1 and TRBJ1-4, with D unresolved. CDR3 length: 14 residues. Trimming left V 1 base short and J 0 bases short, with 4 bases between. CDR1 and CDR2 from the germline V gene are SGHRS and YFSETQ. CDR3 bases: TGCGCCAGCAGCTTGACAGCAACTAATGAAAAACTGTTTTTT. Its translation is CASSLTATNEKLFF.

This clonotype has a count of ten or more. V gene TRBV4-1 combines with J gene TRBJ2-7; 10 bases line up with TRBD1. Looked up from germline, CDR1 is MGHRA and CDR2 is YSYEKL. The CDR3 has 15 residues. The V gene end was trimmed by 4 bases and the J gene end by 3 bases; junction bases not matched to a gene: 6. CDR3 protein: CASSRYGTGDYEQYF. The DNA for the CDR3 is TGCGCCAGCAGCCGGTACGGGACAGGGGACTACGAGCAGTACTTC.